Listed below are T cell receptor beta chains from one sample, sequenced in a study of T cells in Graves' hyperthyroidism and ophthalmopathy. TCRdb passed the multiplex PCR reads through MiXCR, listing each CDR3 protein once. The table records over 250,000 distinct CDR3 sequences, about 25% of them present only once. Sequences were obtained from blood. These receptors were collected from a man aged 40-50 years with Graves' hyperthyroidism that later progressed to Graves' ophthalmopathy. Each CDR3 is given with its conserved first and last residue. Each record gives: J gene, clone size, V gene, D gene, CDR3 protein, CDR3 DNA. D genes are given only for firm matches. For some rows the clone size is stated as once, few or many, or as a class when expanded; others skip it.

TRBJ2-7	few	TRBV20-1	TRBD1	CSARQGAAYEQYF	TGCAGTGCTAGACAGGGGGCCGCGTACGAGCAGTACTTC
TRBJ1-1	many	TRBV4-2	TRBD1	CASSRDRLLEAFF	TGTGCCAGCAGCCGGGACAGACTCCTTGAAGCTTTCTTT
TRBJ1-1	many	TRBV5-1	-	CASMRGTNTEAFF	TGCGCCAGCATGAGGGGCACCAACACTGAAGCTTTCTTT
TRBJ2-7	many	TRBV15	-	CATSITLATYEQYF	TGTGCCACCAGCATTACCCTGGCTACCTACGAGCAGTACTTC
TRBJ2-7	-	TRBV12-3/TRBV12-4	TRBD1	CASRPPGQGTHEQYF	TGTGCCAGCAGACCTCCGGGACAGGGCACCCACGAGCAGTACTTC
TRBJ1-1	many	TRBV6-5	TRBD1	CASRPTGVDTEAFF	TGTGCCAGCAGACCTACAGGGGTAGACACTGAAGCTTTCTTT
TRBJ2-5	few	TRBV27	-	CASSLAGYQETQYF	TGTGCCAGCAGTTTGGCGGGGTACCAAGAGACCCAGTACTTC
TRBJ2-7	many	TRBV29-1	-	CSVVRQGFHEQYF	TGCAGCGTTGTCCGGCAGGGGTTCCACGAGCAGTACTTC
TRBJ2-2	many	TRBV28	TRBD2	CASSPTSGRASAGELFF	TGTGCCAGCAGTCCAACTAGCGGGAGGGCTTCAGCGGGGGAGCTGTTTTTT
TRBJ1-5	-	TRBV7-2	-	CASSLGAQGQPQHF	TGTGCCAGCAGCTTAGGAGCTCAAGGGCAGCCCCAGCATTTT
TRBJ1-6	-	TRBV3-1	-	CASSQGSTRAYSPLHF	TGTGCCAGCAGCCAAGGATCGACCCGGGCGTATTCACCCCTCCACTTT
TRBJ2-2	many	TRBV30	-	CAWSGLLTGELFF	TGTGCCTGGAGTGGGCTCCTCACCGGGGAGCTGTTTTTT
TRBJ2-7	few	TRBV14	-	CASSQDWLAEQYF	TGTGCCAGCAGCCAAGATTGGCTGGCAGAGCAGTACTTC
TRBJ1-1	once	TRBV27	TRBD1	CASSSNRGPTEAFF	TGTGCCAGCAGCTCAAACAGGGGGCCCACTGAAGCTTTCTTT
TRBJ2-7	many	TRBV14	TRBD2	CASSPGLAVYFEQYF	TGTGCCAGCAGCCCGGGACTAGCGGTGTATTTCGAGCAGTACTTC
TRBJ1-2	few	TRBV7-2	-	CASSRGSGANYGYTF	TGTGCCAGCAGCCGAGGCTCAGGCGCTAACTATGGCTACACCTTC
TRBJ2-2	-	TRBV6-4	TRBD2	CASSSGGDTGELFF	TGTGCCAGCAGTTCGGGGGGGGACACCGGGGAGCTGTTTTTT
TRBJ2-5	many	TRBV12-3/TRBV12-4	TRBD2	CASRRGLAGDAETQYF	TGTGCCAGCAGACGCGGACTAGCGGGAGACGCGGAGACCCAGTACTTC
TRBJ1-5	-	TRBV19	-	CASSRQSDGNQPQHF	TGTGCCAGTAGTCGACAGTCGGATGGCAATCAGCCCCAGCATTTT
TRBJ1-1	few	TRBV6-5	-	CASSLRHGAAFF	TGTGCCAGCAGTTTGCGACACGGGGCAGCTTTCTTT
TRBJ1-2	many	TRBV15	-	CATSRGGMPAKPNYGYTF	TGTGCCACCAGCAGAGGGGGGATGCCGGCCAAGCCTAACTATGGCTACACCTTC
TRBJ2-5	once	TRBV28	-	CASSPTVGETQYF	TGTGCCAGCAGTCCAACGGTAGGGGAGACCCAGTACTTC
TRBJ2-5	many	TRBV12-3/TRBV12-4	TRBD2	CASSRGLAEGETQYF	TGTGCCAGCAGTCGGGGACTAGCGGAAGGGGAGACCCAGTACTTC
TRBJ1-2	few	TRBV12-3/TRBV12-4	-	CASSSGTRYGYTF	TGTGCCAGCAGTTCCGGGACGCGCTATGGCTACACCTTC
TRBJ2-7	many	TRBV30	TRBD2	CAWRGPMTSGTYEQYF	TGTGCCTGGAGAGGCCCGATGACTAGCGGGACCTACGAGCAGTACTTC
TRBJ1-6	many	TRBV6-4	TRBD1	CASSENRGDSPLHF	TGTGCCAGCAGTGAAAACAGGGGCGACTCACCCCTCCACTTT
TRBJ1-5	many	TRBV19	-	CASSDSRNQPQHF	TGTGCCAGTAGTGACAGCCGAAATCAGCCCCAGCATTTT
TRBJ1-5	-	TRBV27	TRBD1	CASSLYGRPGQYSNQPQHF	TGTGCCAGCAGTTTATACGGTCGACCGGGACAGTATAGCAATCAGCCCCAGCATTTT
TRBJ2-2	many	TRBV6-5	-	CASSYSGTSVGDGELFF	TGTGCCAGCAGTTACTCCGGGACGTCAGTAGGGGACGGGGAGCTGTTTTTT
TRBJ1-1	many	TRBV10-3	-	CAISGTGTGGTEAFF	TGTGCCATCAGTGGAACCGGGACGGGGGGCACTGAAGCTTTCTTT
TRBJ1-1	many	TRBV12-3/TRBV12-4	-	CASSFPRSVRLNTEAFF	TGTGCCAGCAGTTTTCCAAGGTCCGTGCGGTTGAACACTGAAGCTTTCTTT
TRBJ1-5	many	TRBV20-1	-	CSARPGGAGSNQPQHF	TGCAGTGCCCGACCGGGGGGGGCAGGGAGCAATCAGCCCCAGCATTTT
TRBJ1-5	many	TRBV2	TRBD1	CASGGSGGPDNQPQHF	TGTGCCAGCGGGGGGTCAGGGGGCCCGGACAATCAGCCCCAGCATTTT
TRBJ2-5	many	TRBV28	TRBD2	CASRDSGRIQETQYF	TGTGCCAGCAGAGATAGCGGGAGAATCCAAGAGACCCAGTACTTC
TRBJ2-7	many	TRBV6-4	TRBD2	CASIASGTSGKSSYEQYF	TGTGCCAGCATCGCCTCCGGGACTAGCGGAAAGAGCTCCTACGAGCAGTACTTC
TRBJ1-2	-	TRBV6-5	TRBD1	CASSYQTGGEGYGYTF	TGTGCCAGCAGTTACCAGACAGGGGGTGAGGGCTATGGCTACACCTTC
TRBJ2-7	many	TRBV18	-	CASTPKTGVTYEQYF	TGTGCCAGCACACCCAAGACAGGCGTCACCTACGAGCAGTACTTC
TRBJ1-6	many	TRBV27	TRBD1	CASTSPGGNSPLHF	TGTGCCAGCACCTCCCCAGGGGGCAATTCACCCCTCCACTTT
TRBJ2-7	many	TRBV4-2	-	CASSQDFSFRAEQYF	TGTGCCAGCAGCCAAGATTTTAGTTTTAGGGCCGAGCAGTACTTC
TRBJ1-2	many	TRBV7-2	-	CASSLTRTAGYGYTF	TGTGCCAGCAGCTTAACTCGGACAGCCGGCTATGGCTACACCTTC
TRBJ1-5	-	TRBV6-4	TRBD1	CASSDLLRTGNDQPQHF	TGTGCCAGCAGTGACCTACTTCGGACAGGGAATGATCAGCCCCAGCATTTT
TRBJ1-3	many	TRBV11-2	-	CASSSPGQIYGNTIYF	TGTGCCAGCAGCTCCCCCGGACAGATATATGGAAACACCATATATTTT
TRBJ2-7	many	TRBV10-3	-	CAISESVAPVLYF	TGTGCCATCAGTGAGTCGGTGGCTCCAGTTCTGTACTTC
TRBJ1-1	many	TRBV5-1	TRBD1	CASSVRQGASTEAFF	TGCGCCAGCAGCGTAAGACAGGGGGCTTCCACTGAAGCTTTCTTT
TRBJ2-4	many	TRBV27	-	CASSLTPFDSRAKNIQYF	TGTGCCAGCAGTTTAACCCCTTTCGACAGTCGAGCCAAAAACATTCAGTACTTC
TRBJ2-7	many	TRBV15	-	CATSRDAGREQYF	TGTGCCACCAGCAGAGATGCAGGGCGCGAGCAGTACTTC
TRBJ1-3	many	TRBV28	-	CASSLYRESSGNTIYF	TGTGCCAGCAGTTTATACCGTGAAAGCTCTGGAAACACCATATATTTT
TRBJ2-7	many	TRBV2	TRBD2	CASSLAGIGAF	TGTGCCAGCAGTCTAGCGGGAATAGGGGCCTTC
TRBJ2-5	many	TRBV12-3/TRBV12-4	TRBD2	CASSWTSGVQETQYF	TGTGCCAGCAGTTGGACTAGCGGGGTTCAAGAGACCCAGTACTTC
TRBJ1-2	many	TRBV14	-	CASSHVGRANYGYTF	TGTGCCAGCAGCCACGTCGGCAGGGCTAACTATGGCTACACCTTC
TRBJ2-2	-	TRBV12-3/TRBV12-4	TRBD2	CASSPTGTSKAGELFF	TGTGCCAGCAGCCCCACCGGGACTAGCAAAGCCGGGGAGCTGTTTTTT
TRBJ2-7	many	TRBV7-1	TRBD2	CASSSNRVSGSPGSIYEQYF	TGTGCCAGCAGCTCGAATCGCGTCAGCGGGAGCCCCGGTAGTATCTACGAGCAGTACTTC
TRBJ1-1	-	TRBV30	-	CAWSGGGAEAFF	TGTGCCTGGAGCGGCGGGGGCGCTGAAGCTTTCTTT
TRBJ1-5	few	TRBV5-8	-	CASSLAQGLNQPQHF	TGTGCCAGCAGCTTGGCACAGGGACTCAATCAGCCCCAGCATTTT